The 3 T cell receptor beta chains below come from one sample, sequenced in a study of CD8+ T cells in alopecia areata. Extracted RNA was reverse transcribed into cDNA, the sequencing template. The repertoire was sequenced with immunoSEQ multiplex PCR; TCRdb's copy has only in-frame clones and lacks some. The sample records over 120,000 clones, under 60% being singletons. Specimen: CD4+ T cells sorted from blood, collected at week 0. The receptors originated from a human donor with alopecia areata.

V is TRBV25-1 and J is TRBJ2-7; D unclear. This CDR3 comprises 13 residues. CDR1 is MGHDK, CDR2 SYGVNS, per germline. The V end lost 1 base, the J end lost 0 bases, and 4 bases lay between the germline ends. The CDR3 region has the DNA TGTGCCAGCAGTGAATTAGTCTCCTACGAGCAGTACTTC. Translation: CASSELVSYEQYF.

The genes are TRBV30 and TRBJ2-5; tentative D call: TRBD2 (6 bases). V lost 5 bases, J lost 1 base, and 11 bases lay in between. The germline gives CDR1 GTSNPN, CDR2 SVGIG (reference sequence). The CDR3 covers 13 residues. For the CDR3, the DNA is TGTGCCTGGGACCGGGACTTCCAAGAGACCCAGTACTTC. Translating it yields CAWDRDFQETQYF. The entire variable domain, with the rest obtained from reference TRBV30 and TRBJ2-5, is as follows: SQTIHQWPATLVQPVGSPLSLECTVEGTSNPNLYWYRQAAGRGLQLLFYSVGIGQISSEVPQNLSASRPQDRQFILSSKKLLLSDSGFYLCAWDRDFQETQYFGPGTRLLVL.

About this clone itself: Other DNA variants within this sample encode the same CDR3. The genes are TRBV18 and TRBJ2-5, with 9 positions matching TRBD1. CDR1 and CDR2 (germline): KGHSH, LQKENI. V shed 3 bases, J shed 2 bases, and the junction held 1 base outside the gene matches. The CDR3 sequence is 14 residues long. The DNA for the CDR3 is TGTGCCAGCTCACCCGGGACAGGGCAAGAGACCCAGTACTTC. It specifies CASSPGTGQETQYF.